This TCR beta chain was identified during a study of OX40 agonist ivuxolimab in advanced cancers. Looking at the study overall: Ivuxolimab was a fully human IgG2 agonistic monoclonal antibody targeting the costimulatory receptor OX40 (CD134). Intravenous ivuxolimab was administered to patients every 2 weeks at six dose levels: 0.01, 0.1, 0.3, 1.5, 3 and 10 mg/kg. The paper reports the monotherapy dose-escalation portion (N = 52 patients) of the phase I ivuxolimab trial. In the dose-escalation cohort, around four fifths of patients were male, and the mean age was around 60 years, with a range of 23 to 79. Patients were allowed to have had prior anti-PD-1, anti-PD-L1 or anti-CTLA-4 therapy, and approximately 40% of the dose-escalation patients had been treated with checkpoint inhibitors. Three dose-escalation patients achieved partial responses, one with hepatocellular carcinoma and two with cutaneous melanoma. Of the approximately 53 patients in dose escalation, 19 had hepatocellular carcinoma, about 15 had melanoma, 9 had renal cell carcinoma and 9 had head and neck cancer. Peripheral TCRbeta sequencing aimed to test whether ivuxolimab altered TCR sequence diversity and caused clonal T-cell expansion.

The trial excluded patients who had a history of autoimmune disease or who were on systemic immunosuppression. Peripheral blood for TCR sequencing was collected from all dose cohorts at baseline, on cycle 4 day 1, and on cycle 7 day 1. Samples were obtained from an open-label, multicenter, first-in-human phase I dose-escalation trial of ivuxolimab. Adults with locally advanced or metastatic melanoma, renal cell carcinoma, hepatocellular carcinoma or head and neck squamous cell carcinoma were enrolled in the trial. Before TCR sequencing, CD4+ T cells and CD8+ T cells were sorted from peripheral blood as separate populations. Broad study findings and their caveats: Which antigens the clonally expanded peripheral T cells were specific for was not determined. Low levels of normalized T-cell clonal expansion were also seen in some patients who did not respond. Clonal expansion of both CD4+ and CD8+ blood T cells was observed from baseline to week 6 at doses 0.1 to 3.0 mg/kg. In the 0.1-3.0 mg/kg groups, partial responders had among the lowest normalized peripheral clonal expansion, particularly in CD8+ T cells. After ivuxolimab, expanded clones were on average more numerous among CD8+ T cells than among CD4+ T cells.

Notes on this clone: The specificity of this receptor is unknown. No much larger clone is present one base from it, and per-base qualities are unavailable.

To sequence the TCRbeta CDR3 region, genomic DNA was isolated from the sorted cells. TCRbeta CDR3 regions were sequenced using the immunoSEQ Assay. This is the immuneACCESS table as TCRdb keeps it, with only in-frame sequences that have V and J called. A part of the clones is gone; compared with another copy, unresolved V genes explain less than half, and the rest is unexplained. The sample table contains fewer than 20,000 clones; only one count was recorded for 75% to 80% of them. In total, the top ten clones hold 14% to 15% of the sample. This TCR was sampled from an adult with an advanced solid tumor such as melanoma, head and neck, liver or kidney cancer. Source: CD4+ or CD8+ T cells sorted from blood, taken in a trial of the OX40 agonist ivuxolimab.

The CDR3 protein sequence reads: CASSLRDKIYEQYF. The DNA is TGTGCCAGCAGTCTCCGGGACAAGATCTACGAGCAGTACTTC. The chain joins TRBV6-1 to TRBJ2-7; 6 matching bases give a weak D call of TRBD1. Between the V and J ends, shortened by 5 bases and 3 bases respectively, the junction contains 14 bases. The cysteine opens and the phenylalanine closes a CDR3 of 14 amino acids. Only the CDR3 DNA is retained, 42 bases long and in frame from the first base. The germline V gene encodes CDR1 MNHNS and CDR2 SASEGT.